The rows below give T cell receptor beta chains drawn from one sample of a study of cytomegalovirus exposure and HLA in healthy donors. The method was immunoSEQ multiplex PCR; TCRdb's version includes in-frame clones alone and lacks a portion of them. The profile shows 200,000 to 250,000 clones, approximately 82% of them singletons. Material: PBMCs. These receptors originate from a young man in good health and CMV-seronegative. Both conserved end residues are part of each CDR3. The D gene is left open where the match is weak. Rows may omit the clone size; those that give it use once, few, many or a size class.

J,size,V,D,CDR3,DNA
TRBJ1-2,-,TRBV5-1,-,CASSLPGQFLANYGYTF,TGCGCCAGCAGCTTGCCTGGACAGTTCCTAGCTAACTATGGCTACACCTTC
TRBJ1-1,few,TRBV5-1,-,CASSLGSIEGVINTEAFF,TGCGCCAGCAGCTTGGGGTCGATTGAAGGGGTTATTAACACTGAAGCTTTCTTT
TRBJ2-1,few,TRBV7-6,-,CASSSDGWEQFF,TGTGCCAGCAGCTCCGACGGGTGGGAGCAGTTCTTC
TRBJ2-7,-,TRBV27,TRBD1,CASSWGTQGVGEQYF,TGTGCCAGCAGTTGGGGGACACAGGGGGTCGGCGAGCAGTACTTC
TRBJ1-1,-,TRBV10-1,TRBD1,CASRRVRDSLEAFF,TGCGCCAGCAGAAGGGTACGGGACAGCCTAGAAGCTTTCTTT
TRBJ2-7,-,TRBV27,TRBD1,CASRTTGGEQYF,TGTGCCAGCAGGACGACAGGGGGCGAGCAGTACTTC
TRBJ2-2,-,TRBV9,TRBD2,CASSIGTSKANTGELLF,TGTGCCAGCAGCATTGGGACTAGTAAAGCGAACACCGGGGAGCTGCTTTTT
TRBJ2-3,-,TRBV7-3,TRBD2,CAIRAGGSFPDTQYF,TGTGCCATTAGGGCTGGCGGGAGCTTCCCAGATACGCAGTATTTT
TRBJ1-4,-,TRBV2,TRBD1,CASSDTGGSREKLFF,TGTGCCAGCAGCGATACAGGGGGCTCGCGGGAAAAACTGTTCTTT
TRBJ1-2,-,TRBV5-1,-,CASSLLGGSNYGYTF,TGCGCCAGCAGCTTGTTGGGGGGTTCAAACTATGGCTACACCTTC
TRBJ2-1,few,TRBV6-1,-,CASTREVYNEQFF,TGTGCCAGCACCAGGGAGGTCTACAATGAGCAGTTCTTC
TRBJ1-1,once,TRBV2,-,CASSGPFRGTEAFF,TGTGCCAGCAGTGGACCGTTTCGGGGCACTGAAGCTTTCTTT
TRBJ2-1,-,TRBV6-1,TRBD2,CASRRESSNEQFF,TGTGCCAGCAGGCGGGAGTCCTCCAATGAGCAGTTCTTC
TRBJ1-2,-,TRBV5-1,-,CASSPDLYGYTF,TGCGCCAGCAGCCCGGACTTATATGGCTACACCTTC
TRBJ2-2,-,TRBV7-7,-,CASSLTQGGTGELFF,TGTGCTAGCAGCTTAACGCAGGGAGGCACCGGGGAGCTGTTTTTT
TRBJ2-7,-,TRBV2,TRBD2,CASRPGLAGNPTYYEQYF,TGTGCCAGCAGGCCCGGCCTAGCGGGAAATCCTACTTACTACGAGCAGTACTTC
TRBJ2-3,-,TRBV18,-,CASSSGLGTDTQYF,TGTGCCAGCTCCTCGGGATTGGGCACAGATACGCAGTATTTT
TRBJ2-5,-,TRBV6-1,-,CASKGSLIQEIQYF,TGTGCCAGCAAGGGGTCTCTGATACAAGAGATCCAGTACTTC
TRBJ1-5,-,TRBV19,-,CATREFRNQPQHF,TGTGCCACCCGGGAGTTCCGGAATCAGCCCCAGCATTTT
TRBJ2-5,-,TRBV6-1,-,CASSEAGNQETQYF,TGTGCCAGCAGTGAAGCCGGGAACCAAGAGACCCAGTACTTC
TRBJ2-7,few,TRBV27,-,CASSLGPKIEQYF,TGTGCCAGCAGTTTAGGGCCCAAGATCGAGCAGTACTTC
TRBJ2-7,-,TRBV7-9,TRBD2,CASGVLAGTGWNEQYF,TGTGCCAGTGGGGTACTAGCGGGAACGGGTTGGAACGAGCAGTACTTC
TRBJ2-2,-,TRBV2,-,CASTTVNTGELFF,TGTGCCAGCACGACAGTGAACACCGGGGAGCTGTTTTTT
TRBJ1-4,-,TRBV18,TRBD1,CASSTGTGGDGKLFF,TGTGCCAGTTCCACCGGGACAGGGGGCGATGGAAAACTGTTTTTT
TRBJ1-2,-,TRBV7-8,TRBD1,CASSPAGTGHGYTF,TGTGCCAGCAGCCCAGCCGGGACAGGGCATGGCTACACCTTC
TRBJ2-7,-,TRBV7-6,TRBD2,CASSFGTSGRASYEQYF,TGTGCCAGCAGCTTCGGAACTAGCGGGAGGGCCTCCTACGAGCAGTACTTC